This TCR beta chain was captured in a study of beta chain features in type 1 diabetes. Overall study results and limits: PCR might favor shorter templates, equally in patients and controls. VDJ junctions sequenced from type 1 diabetes patients showed fewer insertions and more deletions.

Cell sorting via CD45RO/CCR7/CD25/CD127/CD95/CD27 was performed to obtain CD4+ naive, central memory, regulatory and stem cell-like memory cells. Expressed TCRB transcripts were sequenced after all isolated RNA was converted to cDNA. The protocol was immunoSEQ multiplex PCR, while the TCRdb copy is restricted to in-frame clones and leaves out a portion. The profile shows about 370,000 clones, roughly 16% of them singletons. This clone showed up just a few times. Its antigen remains unknown. Losses at the gene ends were 5 bases for V and 3 bases for J; bases not matched to a gene: 6. Looked up from germline, CDR1 is LNHDA and CDR2 is SQIVND (reference sequence). The CDR3 totals 16 residues.

The chain is built from TRBV19 and TRBJ2-1; 11 bases are shared with TRBD2. The clonotype was recovered from a woman between 18 and 29 years old in good health. The sample was naive CD4+ T cells from blood. The CDR3 protein is CASSPLAGGIYNEQFF. The DNA for the CDR3 is TGTGCCAGTAGTCCTTTAGCGGGAGGGATCTACAATGAGCAGTTCTTC.